This T cell receptor beta chain was identified during a study of T cells in localized non-small cell lung cancer (dated by TCRdb to the early 2020s). About the study as a whole: The study analyzed T cell repertoires of 200 to 250 early-stage NSCLC patients, comparing tumors and uninvolved tumor-adjacent lungs. The cohort was made up of 200 to 250 treatment-naive NSCLC patients whose localized lung tumors had been resected. NSCLC patients had a mean age of roughly 64 years, and 120 to 150 were male and 85 to 110 female. The study at large found these results: Because the study design was exploratory, TCR variables were selected using unadjusted p-values without false-discovery rate correction. Because multi-region tumor sequencing was not performed, intratumor heterogeneity could not be ruled out. Of the top 100 tumor clones, a median of 57 were detected in paired uninvolved adjacent lung; approximately 28 were also among that lung's top 100. Uninvolved tumor-adjacent lung showed the highest T cell clonality, higher than tumor, which suggests more focused antigenic responses in the uninvolved tumor-adjacent lung. Longer overall survival was associated with higher T cell density in blood, whereas shorter survival was associated with higher clonality in adjacent lung.

At diagnosis, tumor, uninvolved tumor-adjacent lung and peripheral blood were collected and then preserved as a mix of FFPE and fresh-frozen material. For TCR repertoire profiling, the blood samples were analyzed as peripheral blood mononuclear cells. After removal of 7 bases from V and 7 bases from J, the junction retains 11 bases not matched to a gene. CDR1 and CDR2 were assigned from the germline V gene as SGDLS and YYNGEE. The CDR3 spans 15 residues, from the cysteine through the phenylalanine. The retained sequence is limited to the CDR3, 45 bases, with the frame set at the first base. On this clone itself: The antigen this receptor binds is unknown. No much larger clone exists at a distance of one base, and base qualities are not known.

TCR beta CDR3 regions were sequenced from DNA using the immunoSEQ Assay. The authors' analysis ran thus. To compute T cell density, TCR beta template counts were normalized to usable DNA, which was estimated by amplifying housekeeping genes. The preseqR package was used to estimate richness by extrapolating to 400,000 templates for PBMC samples and to 120,000 templates for tissue samples. Clonality was defined by subtracting Pielou's evenness from one. Differential abundance testing on productive amino-acid clonotypes, with a minimum total count of 5 and an alpha of 0.1, was used to identify tissue-enriched TCRs. The Jaccard Index and the Morisita Overlap Index were used to quantify repertoire overlap between compartments. GLIPH grouped TCR beta CDR3s together with public tetramer-defined viral CDR3s, and a viral motif had to include at least three viral sequences and show V-gene enrichment. In its TCRdb copy, this immuneACCESS table keeps in-frame sequences only and misses some clones. Where compared with another copy, unresolved V genes explain less than half of these, and the others have no known cause. From that table come the V and J calls and clone size; the DNA was used to work out D and trimming. Counted in this sample were about 78,000 clones; 84% of them appeared once. The ten most abundant clones make up about 2.7% of the sample.

This receptor was taken from a man aged 35 to 70 with stage I lung adenocarcinoma. The sample in question was peripheral blood, obtained before any cancer treatment. The chain couples TRBV9 to TRBJ2-1; TRBD2 matches 10 bases in the middle. The CDR3 reads CASHGGASGSNEQFF. The nucleotide sequence is TGTGCCAGCCACGGAGGGGCTAGCGGGAGTAATGAGCAGTTCTTC.